This TCR beta chain came from a study of blood T cell repertoires in COVID-19. Turning to the study itself: The samples span acute and convalescent COVID-19 from the United States, Italy and Spain. The analysed material was cDNA or gDNA that came from T cells, B-cell-depleted T cells, or PBMCs.

This CDR3 is 17 amino acids long. Germline lookup yields CDR1 LGHNA and CDR2 YNFKEQ. V was cut by 4 bases and J by 6 bases, with 21 bases left in between. This clone was recorded once. Measured with immunoSEQ multiplex PCR; TCRdb has only the in-frame clones, and not every one. The data contain 250,000 to 300,000 clones, approximately 91% of them singletons. Input material: peripheral blood. The sequence was collected from a woman aged 25 to 45 with COVID-19, enrolled during active disease. The chain combines TRBV4-2 with TRBJ1-4; D is ambiguous. Here the CDR3 reads CASSPSAGGASDEKLFF. The CDR3 region has the DNA TGTGCCAGCAGCCCCAGCGCGGGTGGAGCGTCGGATGAAAAACTGTTTTTT.